These 17 T cell receptor beta chains came from one sample sequenced in a study of identical twins. In TCRdb, the 5' RACE reads were re-called with MiXCR into one record per CDR3 protein. The sample has about 890,000 distinct CDR3 sequences; around 12% are singletons. The data were also submitted as part of a second study, on yellow fever vaccine responses in identical twins.

Sequences were obtained from PBMCs. The receptors here all came from a woman aged 18-29 years in good health.

This chain links TRBV20-1 with TRBJ2-1, with TRBD2 identical over 8 bases. The CDR3 covers 17 residues. V was clipped by 0 bases and J by 4 bases; unmatched bases: 11. The germline V gene encodes CDR1 DFQATT and CDR2 SNEGSKA (reference sequence). The CDR3 DNA sequence: TGCAGTGCTAGAGATACGGTGGCGGGGGGTCTTTACAATGAGCAGTTCTTC. It is translated as CSARDTVAGGLYNEQFF.

This chain uses TRBV15 with TRBJ2-1; weak D call: TRBD2 (7 bases). V was clipped by 5 bases and J by 8 bases, with 16 bases between them. Germline V gene data show CDR1 as LNHNV and CDR2 as YYDKDF (reference sequence). CDR3 size: 14 residues. This CDR3 is CATSGQRLAHEQFF. The CDR3 bases are TGTGCCACCAGCGGACAGCGACTAGCCCATGAGCAGTTCTTC.

This clonotype was recorded a few times. V gene TRBV11-2 combines with J gene TRBJ2-1; TRBD2 matches 13 bases. Looked up from germline, CDR1 is SGHAT and CDR2 is FQNNGV. J was trimmed by 6 bases and V by 4 bases; bases with no gene match: 6. The CDR3 has 16 amino acids. The CDR3 reads CASSSPGLAGTNEQFF. As DNA, the CDR3 is TGTGCCAGCAGCTCACCGGGACTAGCGGGAACCAATGAGCAGTTCTTC.

The sample holds many counts of this clonotype. This rearrangement joins TRBV12-3 or TRBV12-4 to TRBJ2-2, with TRBD2 identical over 15 bases. The CDR3 spans 16 residues. The ends lost 6 bases at V and 6 bases at J; junction bases unmatched: 5. CDR3 protein: CASRSGLAGGAGELFF. The CDR3 coding sequence is TGTGCCAGCAGGTCGGGACTAGCGGGAGGTGCCGGGGAGCTGTTTTTT.

Ten or more counts support this clonotype. V is TRBV5-1 and J is TRBJ2-7, with D tentatively TRBD1 or TRBD2 (7 bases each). From germline, CDR1 is SGHRS and CDR2 YFSETQ. This CDR3 is built from 14 residues. V dropped 4 bases and J dropped 4 bases, with 15 bases sitting between them. In DNA, the CDR3 is TGCGCCAGCAGCCCAGACAGGGAGGGGTACGAGCAGTACGTC. Protein: CASSPDREGYEQYV.

This rearrangement joins TRBV6-2 or TRBV6-3 to TRBJ1-1; D possibly corresponds to TRBD1 (5 bases). The length of the CDR3 is 16 residues. V gave up 6 bases and J gave up 1 base, with 18 bases separating them. Germline V gene sequence: CDR1 MNHEY, CDR2 SVGEGT. The CDR3 bases are TGTGCCAGCAGCCAGACAGCTCCCCTGGGGAACACTGAAGCTTTCTTT. Encoded protein: CASSQTAPLGNTEAFF.

The V and J genes are TRBV18 and TRBJ1-1; D call uncertain. V was pared by 3 bases and J by 3 bases, with 14 bases between. Germline assignment: CDR1 KGHSH and CDR2 LQKENI. This CDR3 is 15 amino acids long. In nucleotides, the CDR3 is TGTGCCAGCTCACCGGACGGACTAATGGACACTGAAGCTTTCTTT. It yields the protein CASSPDGLMDTEAFF.

V is TRBV12-3 or TRBV12-4 and J is TRBJ2-7; a weak D match, TRBD1 (6 bases). The V gene lost 8 bases and the J gene lost 2 bases, with 28 bases spanning the gap. The CDR3 loop spans 18 amino acids. This CDR3 reads CASGLQFGTRDKTYEQYF. The CDR3 region has the DNA TGTGCCAGCGGCCTACAGTTTGGAACACGGGACAAGACCTACGAGCAGTACTTC.

The table lists this clonotype with a few counts. The chain combines TRBV12-3 or TRBV12-4 with TRBJ2-1; D possibly matches TRBD1 or TRBD2 (6 bases each). The CDR3 has 16 amino acids. Trimming removed 3 bases from V and 8 bases from J, with 20 bases in between. CDR3 nucleotides: TGTGCCAGCAGTTTTTGGACAGTCCTTGGAGGGGATGAGCAGTTCTTC. Amino acids: CASSFWTVLGGDEQFF.

CDR3 coding DNA: TGCAGTGCTTTGACTAGCGGGGGCTACGAGCAGTACGTC. Translated, it gives CSALTSGGYEQYV. The J gene is TRBJ2-7, the V gene TRBV20-1, with TRBD2 matching over 12 bases. CDR3 size: 13 residues. Per germline, CDR1 DFQATT and CDR2 SNEGSKA (reference sequence). The V and J ends lost 5 bases and 3 bases, in that order; junction bases with no gene match: 2.

This rearrangement joins TRBV2 to TRBJ2-1, with 8 bases lining up with TRBD1. J gave up 1 base and V 7 bases, and 6 bases lay outside the gene matches. The CDR3 is 15 residues long. Germline-derived CDR1 and CDR2 are SNHLY and FYNNEI. This chain's CDR3 is CASTRDRSSYNEQFF. The CDR3 nucleotides are TGTGCCAGCACTCGGGACAGGTCATCCTACAATGAGCAGTTCTTC.

This clonotype showed up many times. The chain couples TRBV12-5 to TRBJ1-5; 9 bases are a match to TRBD1. The V and J ends lost 6 bases and 4 bases, in that order; junction bases with no gene match: 7. CDR3 length: 15 amino acids. CDR1 and CDR2 from the germline V gene are LGHNT and FRNRAP. The CDR3: CASGHEGTGNQPQHF. CDR3 nucleotide sequence: TGTGCTAGTGGCCACGAAGGGACAGGGAATCAGCCCCAGCATTTT. Full variable domain (remainder filled in from reference TRBV12-5 and TRBJ1-5): DARVTQTPRHKVTEMGQEVTMRCQPILGHNTVFWYRQTMMQGLELLAYFRNRAPLDDSGMPKDRFSAEMPDATLATLKIQPSEPRDSAVYFCASGHEGTGNQPQHFGDGTRLSIL.

The J gene is TRBJ2-5, the V gene TRBV28; unclear D gene. The germline V and J ends were trimmed by 2 bases and 8 bases, with 24 bases remaining between them. Germline CDR1 reads MDHEN; CDR2 reads SYDVKM. The CDR3 covers 17 residues. The CDR3 region is CASSLEVLGGNLRTQYF. DNA for the CDR3: TGTGCCAGCAGTTTAGAGGTTTTGGGTGGGAATCTACGAACCCAGTACTTC.

The rearrangement links TRBV4-1 to TRBJ1-4; 7 nucleotides match TRBD1. This CDR3 has 16 amino acids. V shed 3 bases and J 2 bases; nucleotides not matched to a gene: 6. CDR1 is MGHRA and CDR2 is YSYEKL in the germline V gene. CDR3 in amino acids: CASSQTGTATNEKLFF. In DNA, the CDR3 is TGCGCCAGCAGCCAGACCGGGACAGCGACTAATGAAAAACTGTTTTTT.

The chain is built from TRBV5-1 and TRBJ2-7, with 7 bases fitting TRBD1. CDR1 is SGHRS and CDR2 is YFSETQ in the germline V gene. The CDR3 runs 14 residues. J gave up 5 bases and V 1 base, and 6 bases lay outside the gene matches. The CDR3 region has the DNA TGCGCCAGCAGCTTGTACAGGGGCGGCGACGAGCAGTACTTC. It translates to CASSLYRGGDEQYF.

V and J are TRBV9 and TRBJ2-2, with 10 bases identical to TRBD2. Unmatched junction bases numbered 2, after V lost 2 bases and J lost 4 bases. Per the germline V gene, CDR1 is SGDLS and CDR2 is YYNGEE. The CDR3 contains 15 residues. CDR3 residues: CASSVGLASTGELFF. CDR3 bases: TGTGCCAGCAGCGTGGGACTAGCGTCCACCGGGGAGCTGTTTTTT.

In its sample, this clonotype was seen a few times. The rearrangement joins TRBV12-3 or TRBV12-4 to TRBJ2-1; possibly TRBD1 or TRBD2 for D (6 bases each). The CDR3 contains 15 residues. Trimming took 8 bases from V and 5 from J, leaving 19 bases between them. This CDR3 reads CASSSRLRGDNEQFF. The CDR3 nucleotides read TGTGCCAGCTCTTCAAGGCTAAGGGGGGACAATGAGCAGTTCTTC.